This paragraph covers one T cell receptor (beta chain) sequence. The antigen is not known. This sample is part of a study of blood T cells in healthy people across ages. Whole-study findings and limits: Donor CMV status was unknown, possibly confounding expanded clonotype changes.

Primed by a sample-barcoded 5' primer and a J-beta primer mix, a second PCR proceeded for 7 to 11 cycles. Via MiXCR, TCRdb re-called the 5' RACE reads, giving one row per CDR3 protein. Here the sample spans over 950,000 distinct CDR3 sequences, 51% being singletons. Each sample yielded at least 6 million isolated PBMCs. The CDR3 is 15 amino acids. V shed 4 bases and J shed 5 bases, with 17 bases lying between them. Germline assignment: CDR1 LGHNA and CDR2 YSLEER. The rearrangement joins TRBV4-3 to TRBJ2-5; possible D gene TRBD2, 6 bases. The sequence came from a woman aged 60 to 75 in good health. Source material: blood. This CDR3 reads CASSLNSGLEETQYF. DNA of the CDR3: TGCGCCAGCAGCCTTAATAGCGGCCTGGAGGAGACCCAGTACTTC.